This T cell receptor (beta chain) was captured in a study of PD-L1 blockade in urothelial cancer. Study-wide background: Patients went on atezolizumab in the mid-2010s, receiving 1,200 mg intravenously every 3 weeks. Study-level points and caveats: Blood clones associated with the tumor expanded more at 3 weeks in durable-benefit patients.

Noted time point: pretreatment peripheral blood. Between 1 and 8 samples, pretreatment and on-treatment, were given by each patient. Germline V CDR1 and CDR2: MDHEN, SYDVKM. CDR3 size: 13 residues. Trimming stripped 1 base from V and 1 base from J, with 4 bases between. TCRdb's table, derived via immunoSEQ multiplex PCR, lists solely in-frame clones and lacks some. The sample yields tens of thousands of clones, 84% seen once. As concerns this clone: Its antigen is currently unknown.

This material consisted of PBMCs, taken around atezolizumab (anti-PD-L1) treatment. This TCR came from a man aged 60 to 75 with urothelial cancer. The gene calls are TRBV28 and TRBJ1-1; D gene ambiguous. Here the CDR3 reads CASSLYTNTEAFF. CDR3 nucleotide sequence: TGTGCCAGCAGTTTATACACGAACACTGAAGCTTTCTTT.